Below are 8 T cell receptor beta chains sequenced from a single sample in a study of T cells expressing NK-cell markers. For each CDR3 protein, TCRdb gives one entry from its re-call of the 5' RACE reads, without DNA. This sample contains some 2,000 distinct CDR3 sequences. Sequencing was performed on blood T cells: a sorted CD56 or NKG2C T cell subset, CD4+ or CD8+ T cells, or bulk PBMC T cells (not recorded which). These TCRs come from a woman aged 18-29 years in good health.

The rearrangement uses TRBV11-2 and TRBJ2-4; checking the TCRdb D call of TRBD1 is not possible without DNA. Germline V gene data show CDR1 as SGHAT and CDR2 as FQNNGV. The CDR3 is 15 residues long. The CDR3 protein is CASSLYDRVENIQYF.

This chain links TRBV6-5 with TRBJ1-1. The CDR3 consists of 17 residues. Germline CDR1 and CDR2: MNHEY and SVGAGI. CDR3 protein: CASSYSTGRSGNTEAFF.

V and J are TRBV19 and TRBJ2-1; the D call from TCRdb, TRBD2, cannot be confirmed without DNA. The CDR3 is made up of 15 amino acids. Germline-derived CDR1 and CDR2 are LNHDA and SQIVND (reference sequence). The CDR3 protein is CASIASETSYNEQFF. Drawing the rest from reference TRBV19 and TRBJ2-1, the complete variable domain is DGGITQSPKYLFRKEGQNVTLSCEQNLNHDAMYWYRQDPGQGLRLIYYSQIVNDFQKGDIAEGYSVSREKKESFPLTVTSAQKNPTAFYLCASIASETSYNEQFFGPGTRLTVL.

This chain links TRBV20-1 with TRBJ2-1; checking the TCRdb D call of TRBD2 is not possible without DNA. The germline CDR1 and CDR2 sequences are DFQATT and SNEGSKA (reference sequence). This CDR3 contains 15 residues. The CDR3 region is CSARDLSSAFNEQFF.

The CDR3 sequence is CASTTGDPTDTQYF. This rearrangement joins TRBV6-2 or TRBV6-3 to TRBJ2-3; TCRdb lists TRBD1, though no DNA is available to test this call. CDR1 and CDR2 (germline): MNHEY, SVGEGT. CDR3 size: 14 residues.

The J gene is TRBJ2-7, the V gene TRBV6-1; TCRdb's D gene call, TRBD2, goes unchecked for lack of DNA. Germline V lookup: CDR1 MNHNS, CDR2 SASEGT. The CDR3 sequence is 16 residues long. Here the CDR3 reads CASSEGTSGDPYEQYF.

The chain has TRBV7-6 and TRBJ1-5. The CDR3 sequence is 13 residues long. Germline V CDR1 and CDR2: SGHVS, FNYEAQ. The CDR3 is CASSVAISQPQHF. The whole variable domain, remainder taken from reference TRBV7-6 and TRBJ1-5, is GAGVSQSPRYKVTKRGQDVALRCDPISGHVSLYWYRQALGQGPEFLTYFNYEAQQDKSGLPNDRFSAERPEGSISTLTIQRTEQRDSAMYRCASSVAISQPQHFGDGTRLSIL.

This chain joins TRBV10-3 and TRBJ2-1; TCRdb's assignment of TRBD2 cannot be checked, as there is no DNA. This CDR3 has 15 amino acids. CDR1 is ENHRY and CDR2 is SYGVKD in the germline V gene. CDR3 protein: CAISRLAGALNEQFF.